The rows below give T cell receptor beta chains drawn from one sample of a study of beta chain features in type 1 diabetes. Assay used: immunoSEQ multiplex PCR; TCRdb lists only in-frame clones, some missing. This table holds around 40,000 clones, approximately 61% found once. Specimen: Tregs from blood. These receptors were taken from a man younger than 45 with type 1 diabetes. Some clones in this sample may be carry-over from other donors' samples. CDR3s include the opening cysteine and the closing phenylalanine or tryptophan. The order of the fields is V gene, J gene, D gene, clone size, CDR3 protein, CDR3 DNA. The D gene is left open where the match is weak. Size tells how often a clone was seen (once, few, many) or the class of an expanded clone, and some rows leave it out.

V: TRBV2; J: TRBJ1-2; D: -; size: -; CDR3: CASRGGSPYGYTF; DNA: TGTGCCAGCAGAGGCGGAAGCCCCTATGGCTACACCTTC
V: TRBV7-6; J: TRBJ2-3; D: TRBD1; size: few; CDR3: CASSLAGTGTDTQYF; DNA: TGTGCCAGCAGCTTAGCGGGGACAGGGACAGATACGCAGTATTTT
V: TRBV11-2; J: TRBJ2-7; D: TRBD1; size: -; CDR3: CASSSGTVTYEQYF; DNA: TGTGCCAGCAGCTCGGGGACAGTGACCTACGAGCAGTACTTC
V: TRBV6-1; J: TRBJ2-5; D: TRBD2; size: -; CDR3: CASNKRGDQETQYF; DNA: TGTGCCAGCAATAAGCGGGGGGACCAAGAGACCCAGTACTTC
V: TRBV7-6; J: TRBJ2-1; D: -; size: -; CDR3: CASSLQGYEQFF; DNA: TGTGCCAGCAGCTTACAGGGATATGAGCAGTTCTTC
V: TRBV18; J: TRBJ2-2; D: -; size: few; CDR3: CASSPLAFATGELFF; DNA: TGTGCCAGCTCACCACTTGCGTTCGCCACCGGGGAGCTGTTTTTT
V: TRBV5-1; J: TRBJ2-7; D: -; size: -; CDR3: CASSLSGRNSYEQYF; DNA: TGCGCCAGCAGCTTGAGTGGGAGGAACTCCTACGAGCAGTACTTC
V: TRBV10-2; J: TRBJ1-2; D: TRBD1; size: -; CDR3: CASRRQGQGYTF; DNA: TGCGCCAGCAGAAGACAGGGGCAAGGCTACACCTTC
V: TRBV5-5; J: TRBJ2-7; D: -; size: few; CDR3: CASSFRGDEQYF; DNA: TGTGCCAGCAGCTTCAGGGGAGACGAGCAGTACTTC
V: TRBV7-9; J: TRBJ2-7; D: TRBD1; size: -; CDR3: CASSPNRGWYEQYF; DNA: TGTGCCAGCAGCCCAAACAGGGGCTGGTACGAGCAGTACTTC
V: TRBV7-2; J: TRBJ2-7; D: -; size: few; CDR3: CASSLGYGGYEQYF; DNA: TGTGCCAGCAGCTTAGGCTATGGGGGCTACGAGCAGTACTTC
V: TRBV19; J: TRBJ2-3; D: -; size: once; CDR3: CASSAVAAGFTDTQYF; DNA: TGTGCCAGTAGTGCCGTTGCAGCGGGCTTCACAGATACGCAGTATTTT
V: TRBV6-5; J: TRBJ1-2; D: -; size: -; CDR3: CASSYSGISGYTF; DNA: TGTGCCAGCAGTTACTCGGGCATCTCCGGCTACACCTTC
V: TRBV5-4; J: TRBJ2-5; D: -; size: once; CDR3: CASSLAGAQETQYF; DNA: TGTGCCAGCAGCTTGGCAGGGGCTCAAGAGACCCAGTACTTC
V: TRBV5-1; J: TRBJ2-5; D: -; size: -; CDR3: CASSLPGIQETQYF; DNA: TGCGCCAGCAGCTTGCCGGGGATCCAAGAGACCCAGTACTTC
V: TRBV7-3; J: TRBJ2-6; D: -; size: -; CDR3: CASSPRGGASGANVLTF; DNA: TGTGCCAGCAGCCCCAGAGGGGGAGCCTCTGGGGCCAACGTCCTGACTTTC
V: TRBV7-9; J: TRBJ1-5; D: TRBD1; size: -; CDR3: CASSDDQGAVGNQPQHF; DNA: TGTGCCAGCAGCGATGATCAGGGGGCGGTTGGCAATCAGCCCCAGCATTTT
V: TRBV14; J: TRBJ1-4; D: -; size: once; CDR3: CASSTLGGDEKLFF; DNA: TGTGCCAGCAGTACCCTGGGGGGTGATGAAAAACTGTTTTTT
V: TRBV7-2; J: TRBJ2-7; D: TRBD2; size: once; CDR3: CASTPRGGGGLGEQYF; DNA: TGTGCCAGCACCCCGAGGGGTGGGGGAGGGCTCGGGGAACAGTACTTC
V: TRBV2; J: TRBJ1-1; D: TRBD1; size: -; CDR3: CASGTGGRTEAFF; DNA: TGTGCCAGCGGGACAGGGGGGAGGACTGAAGCTTTCTTT
V: TRBV11-2; J: TRBJ2-7; D: TRBD2; size: -; CDR3: CASSFTSGGEEQYF; DNA: TGTGCCAGCAGCTTCACTAGCGGGGGTGAAGAGCAGTACTTC
V: TRBV2; J: TRBJ1-2; D: TRBD1; size: -; CDR3: CASSVQGAGDGYTF; DNA: TGTGCCAGCAGCGTGCAGGGGGCGGGGGATGGCTACACCTTC
V: TRBV6-5; J: TRBJ1-5; D: -; size: -; CDR3: CASSLGGYNQPQHF; DNA: TGTGCCAGCAGTCTCGGGGGGTACAATCAGCCCCAGCATTTT
V: TRBV10-3; J: TRBJ1-5; D: -; size: few; CDR3: CAISEGGHPGPQHF; DNA: TGTGCCATCAGTGAGGGGGGCCACCCGGGGCCCCAGCATTTT
V: TRBV6-6; J: TRBJ2-5; D: TRBD2; size: -; CDR3: CASSLGGGIETQYF; DNA: TGTGCCAGCAGTTTGGGCGGGGGAATTGAGACCCAGTACTTC
V: TRBV11-1; J: TRBJ2-2; D: -; size: -; CDR3: CASSRDRDTGELFF; DNA: TGTGCCAGCAGCCGTGACAGAGACACCGGGGAGCTGTTTTTT
V: TRBV29-1; J: TRBJ1-6; D: -; size: -; CDR3: CAYRGYNSPLHF; DNA: TGCGCGTACCGGGGTTATAATTCACCCCTCCACTTT
V: TRBV5-4; J: TRBJ2-5; D: -; size: -; CDR3: CASSLVRGQETQYF; DNA: TGTGCCAGCAGCTTGGTACGAGGCCAAGAGACCCAGTACTTC
V: TRBV7-2; J: TRBJ2-3; D: -; size: few; CDR3: CASTTFWHRDRTDTQYF; DNA: TGTGCCAGCACCACTTTCTGGCACAGGGATCGCACAGATACGCAGTATTTT
V: TRBV9; J: TRBJ2-1; D: TRBD1; size: -; CDR3: CASSAQTGGFYNEQFF; DNA: TGTGCCAGCAGCGCACAGACAGGGGGCTTCTACAATGAGCAGTTCTTC
V: TRBV5-1; J: TRBJ1-4; D: -; size: -; CDR3: CASSWGGTNEKLFF; DNA: TGCGCCAGCAGCTGGGGGGGAACTAATGAAAAACTGTTTTTT
V: TRBV5-1; J: TRBJ2-3; D: TRBD1; size: -; CDR3: CASSLEGARIDTQYF; DNA: TGCGCCAGCAGCTTGGAGGGGGCGCGGATAGATACGCAGTATTTT
V: TRBV10-3; J: TRBJ1-6; D: TRBD1; size: few; CDR3: CAISEPDRPRSPLHF; DNA: TGTGCCATCAGTGAGCCGGACAGGCCAAGGTCACCCCTCCACTTT